This T cell receptor (beta chain) was found in a study of metastatic and nonmetastatic thyroid tumors. Study as a whole: Thyroid patients, malignant and benign, had repertoires compared across blood and tumor or nodule tissue.

Thyroid surgery had not been preceded by any treatment in any patient. Findings and limits, study-wide: Patients with malignant thyroid tumors reportedly had significantly higher TCR beta diversity than those with benign nodules, in blood and tumor.

Germline CDR1 and CDR2: MNHEY and SMNVEV (reference sequence). Trimming cost V 4 bases and J 0 bases, with 7 bases left between them. The CDR3 sequence is 14 residues long. By share, this clone counts as medium-sized. The antigen is not known. TCRdb reassembled clones from the PCR reads with MiXCR. The data contain around 53,000 clones, roughly 15% of them singletons. The TCR was taken from a female donor with papillary thyroid cancer or a benign thyroid nodule (not recorded which). Some clones in this sample may be carry-over from other donors' samples. Sequenced input: blood. This chain uses TRBV27 with TRBJ1-3; no firm D call. CDR3 in DNA: TGTGCCAGCAGTTCTTGGGCCTCTGGAAACACCATATATTTT. Its translation is CASSSWASGNTIYF.